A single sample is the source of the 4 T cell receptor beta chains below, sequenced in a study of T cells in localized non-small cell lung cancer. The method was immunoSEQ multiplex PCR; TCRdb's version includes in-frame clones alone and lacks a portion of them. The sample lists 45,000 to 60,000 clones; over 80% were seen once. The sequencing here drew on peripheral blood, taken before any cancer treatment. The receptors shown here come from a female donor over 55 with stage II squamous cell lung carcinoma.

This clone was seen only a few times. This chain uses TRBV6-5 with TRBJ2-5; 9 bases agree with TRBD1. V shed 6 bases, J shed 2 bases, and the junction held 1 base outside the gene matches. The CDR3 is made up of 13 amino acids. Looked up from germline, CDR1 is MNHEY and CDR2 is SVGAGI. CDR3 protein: CASRGTGQETQYF. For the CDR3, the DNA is TGTGCCAGCAGGGGGACAGGGCAAGAGACCCAGTACTTC.

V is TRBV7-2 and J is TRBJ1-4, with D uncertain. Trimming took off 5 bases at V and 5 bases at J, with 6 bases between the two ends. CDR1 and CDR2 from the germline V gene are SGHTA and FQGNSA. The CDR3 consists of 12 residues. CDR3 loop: CASSRQNEKLFF. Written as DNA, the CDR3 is TGTGCCAGCAGCCGCCAAAATGAAAAACTGTTTTTT.

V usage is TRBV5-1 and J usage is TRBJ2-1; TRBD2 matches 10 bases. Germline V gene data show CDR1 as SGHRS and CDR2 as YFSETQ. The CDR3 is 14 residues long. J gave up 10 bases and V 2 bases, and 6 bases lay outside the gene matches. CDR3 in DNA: TGCGCCAGCAGCTTCAGCGGGGGGGCGAGGGAGCAGTTCTTC. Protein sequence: CASSFSGGAREQFF.

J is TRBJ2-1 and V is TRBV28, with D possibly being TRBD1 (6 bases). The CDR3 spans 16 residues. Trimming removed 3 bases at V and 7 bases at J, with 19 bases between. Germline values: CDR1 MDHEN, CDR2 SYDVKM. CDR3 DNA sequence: TGTGCCAGCAGTTTCGTGGACAGCCCTGGGGGTAATGAGCAGTTCTTC. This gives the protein CASSFVDSPGGNEQFF.